The 26 T cell receptor beta chains below all came from one sample that was sequenced in a study of spatial heterogeneity in lung cancer. Study-level results: How many expanded intratumoral alpha and beta TCRs were present tracked the tumor mutation count, which was a count of nonsynonymous mutations.

Time point indicated: sample taken at primary tumor resection. Their recognized antigens are unknown. From the 5' RACE reads, TCRdb called clonotypes with MiXCR, one entry per CDR3 protein. The data show about 27,000 distinct CDR3 sequences, just over 7% seen once. The specimen comprised lung tumor tissue, sampled at surgery. The receptors here all came from a male donor with early-stage non-small cell lung cancer.

This clonotype occurred many times. The V call is TRBV18, the J call TRBJ1-4, with D possibly TRBD1 on 5 matching bases. The CDR3 sequence is 15 residues long. Trimming stripped 3 bases from V and 8 bases from J, with 16 bases between. CDR1 and CDR2 from the germline V gene are KGHSH and LQKENI. Here the CDR3 reads CASSPDGGPWEKLFF. CDR3 sequence (DNA): TGTGCCAGCTCACCGGACGGGGGACCGTGGGAAAAACTGTTTTTT. The full variable domain, its missing parts supplied by reference TRBV18 and TRBJ1-4, is NAGVMQNPRHLVRRRGQEARLRCSPMKGHSHVYWYRQLPEEGLKFMVYLQKENIIDESGMPKERFSAEFPKEGPSILRIQQVVRGDSAAYFCASSPDGGPWEKLFFGSGTQLSVL.

This clonotype occurred a few times. The V and J genes are TRBV6-2 or TRBV6-3 and TRBJ2-7; TRBD1 aligns across 9 bases. The J segment lost 4 bases and the V segment lost 8 bases, leaving 9 bases of the junction unmatched. CDR1 and CDR2 from the germline V gene are MNHEY and SVGEGT. This CDR3 is 14 amino acids long. In nucleotides, the CDR3 is TGTGCCAGCCAAGACAGGGGGGCTCCGTACGAGCAGTACTTC. It specifies CASQDRGAPYEQYF.

This clonotype has at least ten counts. V and J are TRBV14 and TRBJ2-5; TRBD1 aligns across 8 bases. The V gene end was trimmed by 4 bases and the J gene end by 5 bases; junction bases not matched to a gene: 12. The germline gives CDR1 SGHDN, CDR2 FVKESK. The CDR3 loop spans 16 amino acids. CDR3 amino acids: CASSRGQGLGGETQYF. The CDR3 DNA reads TGTGCCAGCAGCCGAGGACAGGGCTTAGGCGGGGAGACCCAGTACTTC.

This clonotype was observed once. The genes are TRBV18 and TRBJ1-2; 7 nucleotides match TRBD1. J was trimmed by 3 bases and V by 3 bases; bases with no gene match: 7. The CDR3 length is 15 residues. Per germline, CDR1 KGHSH and CDR2 LQKENI. CDR3 bases: TGTGCCAGCTCACCCCTCGACAGGGACGACTATGGCTACACCTTC. Encoded protein: CASSPLDRDDYGYTF.

There are many counts of this clonotype. The rearrangement uses TRBV15 and TRBJ2-1; 7 nucleotides match TRBD2. Germline V lookup: CDR1 LNHNV, CDR2 YYDKDF (reference sequence). The CDR3 length is 18 residues. V was clipped by 1 base and J by 3 bases; unmatched bases: 12. This CDR3 is CATSRGNPGLPRYNEQFF. The CDR3 DNA is TGTGCCACCAGCAGAGGAAACCCGGGACTACCTCGCTACAATGAGCAGTTCTTC. Drawing the rest from reference TRBV15 and TRBJ2-1, the complete variable domain is DAMVIQNPRYQVTQFGKPVTLSCSQTLNHNVMYWYQQKSSQAPKLLFHYYDKDFNNEADTPDNFQSRRPNTSFCFLDIRSPGLGDTAMYLCATSRGNPGLPRYNEQFFGPGTRLTVL.

This clonotype was counted ten times or more. The chain combines TRBV20-1 with TRBJ2-7; D possibly corresponds to TRBD2 (5 bases). The CDR3 has 14 residues. Between the trimmed V and J ends, which lost 0 bases and 2 bases, there was a span of 11 bases. Looked up from germline, CDR1 is DFQATT and CDR2 is SNEGSKA (reference sequence). The CDR3 protein is CSARDQTGTYEQYF. In nucleotides, the CDR3 is TGCAGTGCTAGAGATCAGACGGGAACCTACGAGCAGTACTTC.

This clonotype appeared a single time. This sequence may be a read error, since a much larger clone differs from it by one base. The rearrangement links TRBV14 to TRBJ2-5, with 8 bases matching TRBD1. CDR1 SGHDN and CDR2 FVKESK come from the germline V gene. The CDR3 is 16 amino acids. CDR3 sequence: CAGSRGQGLGGETQYF. CDR3 sequence (DNA): TGTGCCGGCAGCCGAGGACAGGGCTTAGGCGGGGAGACCCAGTACTTC.

In its sample, this clonotype was seen many times. The gene calls are TRBV4-3 and TRBJ2-2; D remains unclear. Per germline, CDR1 LGHNA and CDR2 YSLEER. The V end lost 0 bases, the J end lost 7 bases, and 9 bases lay between the germline ends. The length of the CDR3 is 14 residues. CDR3 nucleotides: TGCGCCAGCAGCCAAGAACAGTTGATCGGGGAGCTGTTTTTT. Translated: CASSQEQLIGELFF.

In this sample, this clonotype turned up a few times. This chain uses TRBV28 with TRBJ1-6; no clear D gene. Trimming took off 6 bases at V and 5 bases at J, with 5 bases between the two ends. The V gene's germline CDR1 is MDHEN and CDR2 SYDVKM. The CDR3 contains 12 residues. CDR3 sequence (DNA): TGTGCCAGCAGGGGTGATAATTCACCCCTCCACTTT. Protein sequence: CASRGDNSPLHF.

The J gene is TRBJ1-4, the V gene TRBV5-1; 9 nucleotides agree with TRBD1. Germline assignment: CDR1 SGHRS and CDR2 YFSETQ. V shed 4 bases, J shed 7 bases, and the junction held 5 bases outside the gene matches. This CDR3 is built from 14 residues. CDR3: CASSNGQGTEKLFF. CDR3 DNA: TGCGCCAGCAGCAACGGACAGGGGACTGAAAAACTGTTTTTT.

The chain joins TRBV20-1 to TRBJ1-1, with 10 nucleotides matching TRBD1. Germline CDR1 DFQATT, CDR2 SNEGSKA (reference sequence). This CDR3 is 16 amino acids long. The junction had 15 bases not matched to a gene; V was cut back by 6 bases and J by 5 bases. The CDR3 bases are TGCAGTGCCCACCCCCCCCTGACAGGGGGCAGGACTGAAGCTTTCTTT. This codes for CSAHPPLTGGRTEAFF.

J is TRBJ2-3 and V is TRBV18; 8 nucleotides align to TRBD1. The V gene's germline CDR1 is KGHSH and CDR2 LQKENI. Losses at the gene ends were 5 bases for V and 3 bases for J; bases not matched to a gene: 7. The CDR3 is 15 amino acids. DNA of the CDR3: TGTGCCAGCTCATCCTGGACAGGGCAGACAGATACGCAGTATTTT. Residues: CASSSWTGQTDTQYF.

This clonotype was seen only a few times. The chain has TRBV7-2 and TRBJ2-7; D might be TRBD1 (6 bases). The V end was cut by 5 bases, the J end by 2 bases, with 13 bases between. Germline V gene sequence: CDR1 SGHTA, CDR2 FQGNSA. The CDR3 runs to 14 residues. The CDR3 spells CASSPRQDAYEQYF. The CDR3 coding sequence is TGTGCCAGCAGCCCCCGACAGGACGCCTACGAGCAGTACTTC.

This clonotype is categorized as medium-sized. The genes are TRBV7-8 and TRBJ1-1, with 7 nucleotides matching TRBD1. CDR1 is SGHVS and CDR2 is FQNEAQ in the germline V gene. J gave up 2 bases and V 5 bases, and 8 bases lay outside the gene matches. The CDR3 is made up of 15 amino acids. The CDR3 sequence: CASSLTGTDNTEAFF. The CDR3 DNA reads as TGTGCCAGCAGCCTAACCGGGACAGACAACACTGAAGCTTTCTTT.

The rearrangement links TRBV27 to TRBJ1-5; 7 bases line up with TRBD1. Germline V CDR1 and CDR2: MNHEY, SMNVEV (reference sequence). After removal of 6 bases from V and 5 bases from J, the junction contained 4 bases not matched to a gene. The CDR3 loop spans 13 amino acids. The CDR3 nucleotides read TGTGCCAGCAGAGGACAGGTCTATCAGCCCCAGCATTTT. It translates to CASRGQVYQPQHF.

This clonotype came up many times. The CDR3 sequence: CSATWGESEAFF. Here the CDR3 DNA reads TGCAGTGCTACTTGGGGAGAATCTGAAGCTTTCTTT. This chain joins TRBV20-1 and TRBJ1-1, with D hard to call. V dropped 4 bases and J dropped 6 bases, with 12 bases sitting between them. CDR1 and CDR2 (germline): DFQATT, SNEGSKA (reference sequence). The CDR3 runs to 12 residues.

This clonotype was detected only a few times. V gene TRBV5-5 combines with J gene TRBJ1-2; D unclear. Trimming took 1 base from V and 11 from J, leaving 18 bases between them. This CDR3 has 14 amino acids. The germline gives CDR1 SGHKS, CDR2 YYEKEE (reference sequence). Here the CDR3 DNA reads TGTGCCAGCAGCTTGTCCCAAAAGGCCCCAGGTTACACCTTC. Protein product: CASSLSQKAPGYTF.

This clonotype was picked up many times. The genes are TRBV29-1 and TRBJ2-5; TRBD2 agrees at 11 bases. Germline lookup yields CDR1 SQVTM and CDR2 ANQGSEA. The trim removed 4 bases at V and 4 bases at J, leaving 8 bases unmatched. The CDR3 is 15 amino acids. CDR3 residues: CSVGVAGGPRETQYF. The CDR3 region has the DNA TGCAGCGTTGGTGTAGCGGGGGGGCCTAGAGAGACCCAGTACTTC.

This clonotype has ten or more counts. The chain combines TRBV20-1 with TRBJ2-5, with D maybe TRBD1 (5 bases). The CDR3 is 15 residues long. V was shortened by 0 bases and J by 5 bases, with 16 bases between the two germline ends. In germline, CDR1 is DFQATT, CDR2 SNEGSKA (reference sequence). The CDR3 bases are TGCAGTGCTAGAGACCTTCACAGGCCAGGCGAGACCCAGTACTTC. This encodes CSARDLHRPGETQYF.

This clonotype came up a few times. This chain links TRBV4-1 with TRBJ2-7; 7 bases map to TRBD1. The CDR3 totals 14 residues. Germline CDR1 reads MGHRA; CDR2 reads YSYEKL. V dropped 1 base and J dropped 4; count of bases not matched to a gene: 4. CDR3 sequence: CASSQAGQRYEQYF. CDR3 coding DNA: TGCGCCAGCAGCCAAGCGGGACAGCGATACGAGCAGTACTTC.

This clonotype was seen ten or more times. V is TRBV29-1 and J is TRBJ2-7; D gene unclear. The V and J ends lost 3 bases and 2 bases respectively, with 17 bases between them. The CDR3 is made up of 15 amino acids. Germline-derived CDR1 and CDR2 are SQVTM and ANQGSEA. The CDR3 nucleotides are TGCAGCGTTGAGGGAAAGGAAGATAGCCCCTACGAGCAGTACTTC. It codes for CSVEGKEDSPYEQYF.

This clonotype was seen ten or more times. This chain joins TRBV7-9 and TRBJ2-7; TRBD1 agrees at 7 bases. Germline assignment: CDR1 SEHNR and CDR2 FQNEAQ (reference sequence). This CDR3 contains 15 residues. V lost 6 bases to trimming and J lost 0 bases; unmatched junction nucleotides: 8. CDR3 sequence (DNA): TGTGCCAGCAGTCGTCCGGGACAGAGCTCCTACGAGCAGTACTTC. Protein product: CASSRPGQSSYEQYF. The variable domain in full, completed from reference TRBV7-9 and TRBJ2-7, reads DTGVSQNPRHKITKRGQNVTFRCDPISEHNRLYWYRQTLGQGPEFLTYFQNEAQLEKSRLLSDRFSAERPKGSFSTLEIQRTEQGDSAMYLCASSRPGQSSYEQYFGPGTRLTVT.

This clonotype was detected ten times or more. The rearrangement links TRBV7-9 to TRBJ1-2; possibly TRBD1 for D (5 bases). V dropped 5 bases and J dropped 8 bases, with 18 bases sitting between them. Germline V gene lookup returns CDR1 SEHNR and CDR2 FQNEAQ (reference sequence). The CDR3 extends over 14 amino acids. The CDR3 DNA follows: TGTGCCAGCAGCCTGCCGCCGACAGCGACGGGCTACACCTTC. Protein: CASSLPPTATGYTF.

V is TRBV10-3 and J is TRBJ1-5; D is perhaps TRBD1 (6 bases). Germline V gene data show CDR1 as ENHRY and CDR2 as SYGVKD. Trimming shortened V by 0 bases and J by 2 bases, and 11 bases separated the two germline ends. The CDR3 extends over 16 amino acids. The CDR3 protein is CAISESGGAGNQPQHF. CDR3 sequence (DNA): TGTGCCATCAGTGAGTCGGGGGGCGCGGGCAATCAGCCCCAGCATTTT.

In its sample, this clonotype was seen a few times. The chain joins TRBV6-6 to TRBJ1-1; 8 bases match TRBD1. V lost 6 bases, J lost 6 bases, and 9 bases stayed unmatched. Germline values: CDR1 MNHNY, CDR2 SVGAGI (reference sequence). CDR3 length: 14 amino acids. The CDR3 region has the DNA TGTGCCAGCAGCCGGACAGGGAGCCAACCTGAAGCTTTCTTT. It yields the protein CASSRTGSQPEAFF.

This clonotype showed up many times. The rearrangement links TRBV27 to TRBJ2-2; 8 bases fit TRBD1. The germline V gene has CDR1 MNHEY and CDR2 SMNVEV (reference sequence). There are 14 residues in the CDR3. The junction had 4 bases not matched to a gene; V was cut back by 3 bases and J by 7 bases. The CDR3 reads CASSFDRGGGELFF. The DNA of the CDR3 is TGTGCCAGCAGTTTCGACAGGGGCGGCGGGGAGCTGTTTTTT.